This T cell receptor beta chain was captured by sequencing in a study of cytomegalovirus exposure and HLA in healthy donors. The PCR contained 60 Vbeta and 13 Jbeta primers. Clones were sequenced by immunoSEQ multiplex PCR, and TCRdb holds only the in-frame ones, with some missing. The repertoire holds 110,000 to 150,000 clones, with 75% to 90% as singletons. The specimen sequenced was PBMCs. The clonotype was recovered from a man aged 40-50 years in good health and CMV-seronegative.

CDR3 amino acids: CASSIWTGTDQPQHF. The CDR3 DNA reads as TGTGCCAGTAGTATCTGGACAGGTACGGATCAGCCCCAGCATTTT. The V and J genes are TRBV19 and TRBJ1-5, with 7 bases aligning to TRBD1. Germline values: CDR1 LNHDA, CDR2 SQIVND (reference sequence). J lost 5 bases, V lost 3 bases, and 7 bases had no gene match. The CDR3 spans 15 residues.